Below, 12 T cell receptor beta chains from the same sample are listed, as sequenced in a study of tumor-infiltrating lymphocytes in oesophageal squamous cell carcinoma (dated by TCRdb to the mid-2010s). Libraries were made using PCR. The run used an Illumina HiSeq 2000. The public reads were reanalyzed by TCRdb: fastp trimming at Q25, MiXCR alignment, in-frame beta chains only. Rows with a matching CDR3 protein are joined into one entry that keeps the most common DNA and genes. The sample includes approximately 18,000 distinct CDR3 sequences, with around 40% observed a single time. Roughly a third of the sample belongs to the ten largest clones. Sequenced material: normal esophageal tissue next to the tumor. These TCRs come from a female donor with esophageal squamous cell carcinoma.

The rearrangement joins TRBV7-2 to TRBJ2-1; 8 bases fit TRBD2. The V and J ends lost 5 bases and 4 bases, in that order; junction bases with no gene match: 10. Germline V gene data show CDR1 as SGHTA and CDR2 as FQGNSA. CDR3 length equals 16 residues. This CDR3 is CASSPITSGSYNEQFF. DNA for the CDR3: TGTGCCAGCAGCCCCATCACTAGCGGTAGTTACAATGAGCAGTTCTTC.

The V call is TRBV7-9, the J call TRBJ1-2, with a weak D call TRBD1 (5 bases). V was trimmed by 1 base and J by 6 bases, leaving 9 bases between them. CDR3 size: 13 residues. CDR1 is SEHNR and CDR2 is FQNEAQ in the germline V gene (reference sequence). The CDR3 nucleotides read TGTGCCAGCAGCTTAGGACCGGGGGATGGCTACACCTTC. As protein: CASSLGPGDGYTF.

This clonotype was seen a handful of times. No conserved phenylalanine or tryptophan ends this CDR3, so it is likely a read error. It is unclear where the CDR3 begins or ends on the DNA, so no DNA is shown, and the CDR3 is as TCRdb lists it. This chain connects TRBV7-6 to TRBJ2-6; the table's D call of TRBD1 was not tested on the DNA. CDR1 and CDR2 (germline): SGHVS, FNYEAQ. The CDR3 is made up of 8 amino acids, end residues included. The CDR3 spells CATSAPDR.

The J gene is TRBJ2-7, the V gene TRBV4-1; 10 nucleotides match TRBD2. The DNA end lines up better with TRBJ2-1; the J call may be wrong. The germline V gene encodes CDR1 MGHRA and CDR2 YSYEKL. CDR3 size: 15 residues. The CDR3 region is CASSLISGRRDEQFF. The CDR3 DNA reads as TGCGCCAGCAGCCTAATTAGCGGGAGGAGGGACGAGCAGTTCTTC.

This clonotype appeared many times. For the CDR3, the DNA is TGTGCCAGCACCTTTGGGTCGGGGCGCTCTGGAAACACCATATATTTT. Its translation is CASTFGSGRSGNTIYF. The chain employs TRBV12-3 or TRBV12-4 and TRBJ1-3, with D possibly matching TRBD1 (5 bases). CDR3 length equals 16 residues. V was clipped by 7 bases and J by 0 bases, with 16 bases between them.

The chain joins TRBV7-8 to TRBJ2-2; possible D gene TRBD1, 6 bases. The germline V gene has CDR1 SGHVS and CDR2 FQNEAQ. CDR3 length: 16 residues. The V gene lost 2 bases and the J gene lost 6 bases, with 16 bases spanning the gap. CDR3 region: CASSLRGQGLSGELFF. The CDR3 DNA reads TGTGCCAGCAGCTTACGGGGTCAGGGGTTATCCGGGGAGCTGTTTTTT.

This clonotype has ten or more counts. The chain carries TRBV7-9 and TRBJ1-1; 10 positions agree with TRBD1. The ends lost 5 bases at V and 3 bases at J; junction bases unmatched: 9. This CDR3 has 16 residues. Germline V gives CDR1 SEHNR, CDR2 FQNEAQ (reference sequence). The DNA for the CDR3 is TGTGCCAGCAGCCCCGGGACAGGGGAAAAGTACACTGAAGCTTTCTTT. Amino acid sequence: CASSPGTGEKYTEAFF.

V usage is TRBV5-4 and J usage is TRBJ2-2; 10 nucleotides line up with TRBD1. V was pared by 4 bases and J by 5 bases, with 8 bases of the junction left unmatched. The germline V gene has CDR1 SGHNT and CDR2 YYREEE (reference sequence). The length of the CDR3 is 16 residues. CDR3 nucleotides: TGTGCCAGCAGCGGTTGGGACAGGGGAACGACCGGGGAGCTGTTTTTT. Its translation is CASSGWDRGTTGELFF.

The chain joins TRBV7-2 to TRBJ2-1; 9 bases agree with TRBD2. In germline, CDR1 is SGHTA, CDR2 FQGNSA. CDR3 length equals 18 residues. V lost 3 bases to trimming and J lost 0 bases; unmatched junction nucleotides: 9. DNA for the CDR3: TGTGCCAGCAGCTTTCGCGCGAGCGGGAGGAGCTCCTACAATGAGCAGTTCTTC. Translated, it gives CASSFRASGRSSYNEQFF.

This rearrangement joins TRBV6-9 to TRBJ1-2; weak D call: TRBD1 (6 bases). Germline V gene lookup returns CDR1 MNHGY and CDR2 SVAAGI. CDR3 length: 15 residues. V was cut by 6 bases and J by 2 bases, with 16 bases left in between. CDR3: CASRSQGGLNYGYTF. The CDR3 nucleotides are TGTGCCAGCAGATCACAGGGAGGGCTGAACTATGGCTACACCTTC.

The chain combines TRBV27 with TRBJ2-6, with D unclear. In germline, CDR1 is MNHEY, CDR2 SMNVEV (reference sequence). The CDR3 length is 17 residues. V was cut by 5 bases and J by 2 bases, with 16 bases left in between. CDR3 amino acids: CASSHHASFTGANVLTF. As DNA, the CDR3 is TGTGCCAGCAGTCACCACGCGAGTTTTACTGGGGCCAACGTCCTGACTTTC.

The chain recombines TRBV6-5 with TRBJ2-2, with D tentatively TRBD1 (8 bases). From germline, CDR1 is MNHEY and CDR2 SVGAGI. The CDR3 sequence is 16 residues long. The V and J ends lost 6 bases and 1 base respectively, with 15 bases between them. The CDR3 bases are TGTGCCAGCAGCGGGGGGACAGGATGGAACACCGGGGAGCTGTTTTTT. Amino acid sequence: CASSGGTGWNTGELFF.